The rows below give T cell receptor beta chains drawn from one sample of a study of cytomegalovirus exposure and HLA in healthy donors. Here immunoSEQ multiplex PCR was the method, and the copy in TCRdb shows in-frame clones only, minus some. In the table there are over 85,000 clones, around 70% of which are singletons. The sample was PBMCs. These receptors all stem from a female donor in good health and CMV-seronegative. The CDR3 runs from the conserved cysteine through the conserved F or W.

J gene,CDR3 length,V gene,CDR3 protein
TRBJ2-7,14,TRBV14,CASSQDLTSYEQYF
TRBJ2-7,13,TRBV6-5,CASSYGQVYEQYF
TRBJ2-2,12,TRBV9,CASSVVPGELFF
TRBJ2-7,14,TRBV5-6,CASSPPGDRGGQYF
TRBJ1-2,14,TRBV28,CASSLGTGGNGYTF
TRBJ2-7,15,TRBV6-5,CASSPYRGSSYEQYF
TRBJ1-6,18,TRBV7-8,CASSLRPRDRVGNSPLHF
TRBJ1-4,14,TRBV13,CASSLRTGDEKLFF
TRBJ1-2,14,TRBV15,CATSRDGGGSGYTF
TRBJ2-7,15,TRBV6-1,CASSEEAGGPYEQYF
TRBJ1-5,13,TRBV7-2,CASSLEDLQPQHF
TRBJ2-5,11,TRBV20-1,CSGGTQETQYF
TRBJ1-2,16,TRBV7-2,CASSLLGTPQSYGYTF
TRBJ2-7,15,TRBV9,CASSDSTDNPYEQYF
TRBJ1-2,16,TRBV28,CASSSAGWGANYGYTF
TRBJ1-2,14,TRBV18,CASSQEEGKGGYTF
TRBJ1-1,13,TRBV27,CASSLSRGTEAFF
TRBJ2-5,15,TRBV7-9,CASSLDPGGQETQYF
TRBJ2-7,14,TRBV2,CASSERRGGYEQYF
TRBJ1-4,15,TRBV19,CASSILAGESEKLFF
TRBJ1-3,15,TRBV6-5,CASSLYRGGRNTIYF
TRBJ1-1,15,TRBV5-1,CASSLDGAGGTEAFF
TRBJ1-5,14,TRBV6-1,CASSETRSNQPQHF
TRBJ2-7,14,TRBV6-5,CASKGQGNFYEQYF
TRBJ1-2,12,TRBV6-1,CASSTGGYGYTF
TRBJ2-6,18,TRBV18,CASSPRQGAYSGANVLTF
TRBJ1-5,15,TRBV7-2,CASSPDSPSYQPQHF
TRBJ2-5,14,TRBV18,CASSPPQLRETQYF
TRBJ1-1,16,TRBV4-3,CASSREGTGPNTEAFF
TRBJ2-7,14,TRBV4-1,CASSQTRASYEQYF
TRBJ1-2,13,TRBV27,CASSSYRGWGYTF
TRBJ2-1,14,TRBV9,CASSMGLAGGEQFF
TRBJ1-4,14,TRBV15,CATSRAGGGEKLFF
TRBJ2-3,12,TRBV19,CASSDSVDTQYF
TRBJ2-5,16,TRBV4-1,CASSQEYTGGWETQYF
TRBJ2-3,15,TRBV5-6,CASSLQTGTLGTQYF
TRBJ1-6,15,TRBV9,CASSVAGAKGSPLHF
TRBJ2-6,15,TRBV6-1,CASGGGGSGANVLTF
TRBJ2-1,12,TRBV5-8,CASRIEMNEQFF
TRBJ1-2,13,TRBV6-5,CASTQGHPYGYTF
TRBJ1-2,17,TRBV5-1,CASSVGGQGANNYGYTF
TRBJ1-2,12,TRBV19,CARTGARDGYTF
TRBJ2-2,14,TRBV7-7,CASSGAANTGELFF
TRBJ2-4,16,TRBV4-3,CASSQGAQAAKNIQYF